Reported below is one T cell receptor beta chain. Its target is not known. All donors participated as healthy donors of bone marrow. The sample originates from a study of cytomegalovirus exposure and HLA in healthy donors. Findings and limits, study-wide: An analysis done earlier found most TCR beta V segments productive about 87% or about 30% of the time. Accurate HLA-A and HLA-B prediction from TCR beta sequences was reported for most subjects. The only immune exposure information that was available was CMV serostatus.

A multiplex PCR was run with 60 Vbeta primers and 13 Jbeta primers. The data were produced by immunoSEQ multiplex PCR, yet TCRdb's version contains in-frame clones alone and is incomplete. Among about 190,000 clones listed, 79% were seen once. The germline V and J ends were trimmed by 8 bases and 2 bases, with 18 bases remaining between them. Germline loops: CDR1 LGHNA, CDR2 YNFKEQ. This CDR3 has 16 residues. The sequence derives from a woman younger than 30 in good health and CMV-seronegative. The genes are TRBV4-2 and TRBJ2-2; D gene unclear. Sequencing was performed on PBMCs. The CDR3 loop is CASRVALTANTGELFF. In DNA, the CDR3 is TGTGCCAGCCGCGTAGCCTTGACGGCAAACACCGGGGAGCTGTTTTTT.